This paragraph reports one TCR beta chain. This clonotype was observed once. Its recognized antigen is unknown. The record has no base qualities; no much larger clone is one base away. One read is thin evidence. Flow cytometry had shown CD8+CD57+ cell expansion in the patients selected for sequencing. Every patient had a diagnosis of severe acquired aplastic anemia based on International Study of Aplastic Anemia and Agranulocytosis and Camitta criteria. Patients had received no therapy at the time of blood sampling. TCR repertoires of sorted CD4+ and CD8+ blood T cells from severe aplastic anemia patients and healthy subjects were deep-sequenced in the study. In the USA, patient enrollment took place under clinicaltrials.gov protocols 00001620, 01623167, 00001397, 00071045, 00081523 and 00961064. Ficoll-Paque density gradient centrifugation was used to isolate peripheral blood mononuclear cells. Before DNA was extracted, CD4+ and CD8+ T cells were sorted using either FACS or magnetic beads.

These data come from a study of CD8+CD57+ T cells in acquired aplastic anemia listed by TCRdb under 2018. With respect to the entire study: A mean of approximately 2.9 ug of DNA, ranging from roughly 0.19 to 27.4 ug, was extracted from sorted CD4+ and CD8+ cells. CD8+CD57+ expansion was defined as a frequency above the mean frequency observed in healthy subjects. The paper's findings and limits, for the study overall: No significant difference in CD8+ Simpson's diversity was found between patients and healthy controls (P=0.060). About 29 CD8+ CDR3 sequences were found to be shared between patients and controls, but these sequences appeared to be highly expressed in patients and within the immunodominant clones of the patients.

Genomic DNA was used as template for profiling of TCR beta VDJ combinations and CDR3 sequences. TCR repertoire sequencing was run on an Illumina HiSeq 2000. On the authors' methods: Repertoire assessment relied on Simpson's diversity index, CDR3 size and DJ length profiles, and TRBV/TRBJ rearrangement plots. Whichever DNA sequence was most abundant in the deep sequencing data was defined as the immunodominant clone. CDR3 amino acid sequences were screened for sharing across subjects and compared with published repertoires and the VDJdb database. TCRdb reanalyzed the raw reads on its own, using fastp at Q25 for trimming and MiXCR for clone calling, and kept in-frame beta chains. A single entry per CDR3 protein holds the most common genes and DNA from its merged rows. These V and J calls are TCRdb output, not the study's own analysis. This sample lists a few hundred thousand distinct CDR3 sequences; 65% to 90% were detected once. Together, the top ten hold roughly 42% of the sample.

V loses 0 bases of germline sequence and J loses 14 bases, and the interval between the two ends is 23 bases. Its CDR3 holds 15 amino acids, cysteine through phenylalanine. Only the CDR3 DNA stays, 45 bases, in frame from base 1. The germline V gene sets CDR1 to SGHDT and CDR2 to YYEEEE. Recombination connected TRBV5-6 to TRBJ2-5; D gene: possibly TRBD2, on 6 matching bases. What was sequenced was sorted CD4+, CD8+, or CD8+CD57+ T cells (not recorded which) from PBMCs. This TCR was sampled from a human donor with aplastic anemia. In nucleotides, the sequence is TGTGCCAGCAGCTTGGGGAGGGACGGGCTCGTATATCGCTACTTC. This is translated as CASSLGRDGLVYRYF.